Listed here is a single T cell receptor beta chain. What antigen it recognizes has not been identified. Base qualities are not at hand, and no much larger clone is one base apart. This sample was included in a study of T cells in narcolepsy (dated by TCRdb to 2016 to 2019). In terms of the full investigation: Patients with narcolepsy type 1 or type 2 (NT1, NT2) and healthy control donors were enrolled in the study. To look for autoreactive T cells in narcolepsy patients that target self-antigens of hypocretin neurons (hypocretin, TRIB2), the study used TCR Vbeta sequencing to follow clonotypes in blood and CSF. Findings and caveats that apply to the study as a whole: Plots that compared CSF and blood CD4+ T cell clonotypes from the same patient highlighted HCRT-specific and TRIB2-specific autoreactive clonotypes. According to the report, autoreactive clonotypes were detected serially in the blood of the same patients and of different patients, but not in healthy controls. Patients and controls had comparable numbers of sequenced blood memory CD4+ clonotypes, averaging about 37,000 and 33,000, respectively. No sequences matching autoreactive T cell clones were present in some of the blood memory CD4+ repertoires from patients and controls.

The library relied on the immunoSEQ multiplex PCR assay. TCRdb took over this immuneACCESS table, retaining in-frame rearrangements with V and J assigned. Such tables are incomplete; in checked studies, under half of the missing clones stem from an unresolved V gene, and the remainder is unexplained. In this sample the table shows under 35,000 clones, around 80% of which occur a single time. Clones ranked in the top ten supply 0.8% to 1.2% of the sample. For TCR Vbeta sequencing, memory CD4+ T cells were sorted ex vivo from the peripheral blood of both healthy controls and narcolepsy patients. The CDR3 numbers 13 residues from cysteine through phenylalanine. Only the CDR3 DNA stays, 39 bases, in frame from base 1. Cut back by 1 base and 3 bases, the V and J ends lie 6 bases apart. CDR1 SEHNR and CDR2 FQNEAQ were looked up in the germline V gene (reference sequence).

What was sequenced was memory (CD45RA-) CD4+ T cells from blood. Reading the label with the study, this specimen's cell subset or site is: memory T cells sorted ex vivo from peripheral blood. The clonotype was recovered from a human donor in good health. The chain joins TRBV7-9 to TRBJ1-2; the D gene cannot be resolved reliably. The bases read TGTGCCAGCAGCTTAGGCGCAGACTATGGCTACACCTTC. This gives the protein CASSLGADYGYTF.